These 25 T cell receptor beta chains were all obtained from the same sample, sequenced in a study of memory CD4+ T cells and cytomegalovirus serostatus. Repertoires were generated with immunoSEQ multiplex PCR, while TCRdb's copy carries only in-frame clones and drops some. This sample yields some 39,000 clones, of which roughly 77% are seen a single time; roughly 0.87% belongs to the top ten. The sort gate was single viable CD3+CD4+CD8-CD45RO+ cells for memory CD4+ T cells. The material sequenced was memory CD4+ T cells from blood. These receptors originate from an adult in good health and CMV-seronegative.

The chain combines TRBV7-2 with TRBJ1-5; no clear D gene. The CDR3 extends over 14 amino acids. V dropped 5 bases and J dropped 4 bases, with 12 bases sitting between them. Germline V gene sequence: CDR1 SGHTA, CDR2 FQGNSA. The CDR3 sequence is CASSPQRVNQPQHF. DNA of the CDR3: TGTGCCAGCAGCCCTCAGCGGGTTAATCAGCCCCAGCATTTT.

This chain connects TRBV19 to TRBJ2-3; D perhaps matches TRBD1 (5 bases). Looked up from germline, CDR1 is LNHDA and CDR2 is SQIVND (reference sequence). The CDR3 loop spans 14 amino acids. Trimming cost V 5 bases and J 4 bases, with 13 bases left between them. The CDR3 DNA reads TGTGCCAGTAGTGGGTCTGGACACGCAGATACGCAGTATTTT. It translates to CASSGSGHADTQYF.

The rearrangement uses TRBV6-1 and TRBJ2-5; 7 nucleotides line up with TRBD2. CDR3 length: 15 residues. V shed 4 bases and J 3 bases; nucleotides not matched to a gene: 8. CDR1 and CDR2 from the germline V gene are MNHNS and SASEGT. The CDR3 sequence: CASSGRTSVEETQYF. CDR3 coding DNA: TGTGCCAGCAGTGGAAGGACTAGTGTGGAAGAGACCCAGTACTTC.

The CDR3 sequence is CASTIDRGGIEPQHF. The CDR3 region has the DNA TGCGCCAGCACTATCGATAGGGGGGGAATTGAACCCCAGCATTTT. The chain is built from TRBV10-1 and TRBJ1-5; tentative D call: TRBD1 (6 bases). Trimming took 7 bases from V and 10 from J, leaving 23 bases between them. CDR1 is WNHNN and CDR2 is SYGVQD in the germline V gene (reference sequence). This CDR3 spans 15 amino acids.

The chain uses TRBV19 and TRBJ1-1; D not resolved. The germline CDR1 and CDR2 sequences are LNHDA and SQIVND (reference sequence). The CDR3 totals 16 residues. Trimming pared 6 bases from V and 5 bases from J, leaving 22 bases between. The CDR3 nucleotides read TGTGCCAGTAGCCCCCCCCCGTACGGGAAGGAAACTGAAGCTTTCTTT. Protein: CASSPPPYGKETEAFF.

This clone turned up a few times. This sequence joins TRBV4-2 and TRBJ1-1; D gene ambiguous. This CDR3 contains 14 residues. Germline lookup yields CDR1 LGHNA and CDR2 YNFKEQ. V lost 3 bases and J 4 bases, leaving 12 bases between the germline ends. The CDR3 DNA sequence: TGTGCCAGCAGCCAGGTCCGTGCCGGCACTGAAGCTTTCTTT. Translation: CASSQVRAGTEAFF.

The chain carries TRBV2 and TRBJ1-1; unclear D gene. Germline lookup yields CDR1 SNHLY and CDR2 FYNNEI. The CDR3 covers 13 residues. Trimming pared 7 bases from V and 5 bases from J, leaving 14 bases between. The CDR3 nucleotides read TGTGCCAGCATAGGTAGGGTTTTGACTGAAGCTTTCTTT. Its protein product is CASIGRVLTEAFF.

The CDR3 DNA reads as TGTGCCATCAGCGGGACAGGGCCTGGAAACACCATATATTTT. It is translated as CAISGTGPGNTIYF. This chain links TRBV10-3 with TRBJ1-3, with TRBD1 identical over 9 bases. The germline CDR1 and CDR2 sequences are ENHRY and SYGVKD. Trimming took 6 bases from V and 2 from J; bases not matched to a gene: 2. The CDR3 loop spans 14 amino acids.

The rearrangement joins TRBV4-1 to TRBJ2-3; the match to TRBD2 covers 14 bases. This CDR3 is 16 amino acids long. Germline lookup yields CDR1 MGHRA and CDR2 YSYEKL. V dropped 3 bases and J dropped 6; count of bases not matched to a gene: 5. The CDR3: CASSQGTSGGFDTQYF. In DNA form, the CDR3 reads TGCGCCAGCAGCCAGGGGACTAGCGGGGGTTTTGATACGCAGTATTTT.

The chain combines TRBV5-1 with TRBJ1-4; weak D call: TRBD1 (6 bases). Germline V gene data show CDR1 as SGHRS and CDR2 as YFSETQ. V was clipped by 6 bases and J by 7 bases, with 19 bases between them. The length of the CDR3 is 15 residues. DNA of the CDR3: TGCGCCAGCACAGTAGGGGGGATCGTCGGTGAAAAACTGTTTTTT. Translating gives CASTVGGIVGEKLFF.

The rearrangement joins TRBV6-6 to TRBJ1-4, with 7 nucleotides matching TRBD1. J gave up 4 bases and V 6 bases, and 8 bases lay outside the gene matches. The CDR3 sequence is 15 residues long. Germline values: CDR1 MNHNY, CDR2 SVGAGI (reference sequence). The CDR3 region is CASSRPDRNNEKLFF. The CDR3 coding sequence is TGTGCCAGCAGCCGGCCGGACAGGAATAATGAAAAACTGTTTTTT.

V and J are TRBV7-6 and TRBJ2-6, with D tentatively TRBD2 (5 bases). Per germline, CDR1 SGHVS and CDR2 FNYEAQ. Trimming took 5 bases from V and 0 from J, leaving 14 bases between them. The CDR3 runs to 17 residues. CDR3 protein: CASSRRLGVSGANVLTF. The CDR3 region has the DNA TGTGCCAGCAGCCGGCGCCTCGGGGTCTCTGGGGCCAACGTCCTGACTTTC.

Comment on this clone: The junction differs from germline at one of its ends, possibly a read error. The CDR3 reads CASSQRGANYGYTF. CDR3 nucleotide sequence: TGCGCCAGCAGCCAGAGGGGGGCGAACTATGGCTACACCTTC. The rearrangement links TRBV5-4 to TRBJ1-2, with a weak D call TRBD1 (6 bases). This CDR3 is built from 14 residues. CDR1 and CDR2 (germline): SGHNT, YYREEE (reference sequence).

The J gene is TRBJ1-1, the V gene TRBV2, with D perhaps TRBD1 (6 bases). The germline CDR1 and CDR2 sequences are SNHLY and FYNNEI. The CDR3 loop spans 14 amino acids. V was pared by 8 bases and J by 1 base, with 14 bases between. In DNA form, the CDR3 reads TGTGCCAGCTCGAGGGACATCAAGAACACTGAAGCTTTCTTT. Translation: CASSRDIKNTEAFF.

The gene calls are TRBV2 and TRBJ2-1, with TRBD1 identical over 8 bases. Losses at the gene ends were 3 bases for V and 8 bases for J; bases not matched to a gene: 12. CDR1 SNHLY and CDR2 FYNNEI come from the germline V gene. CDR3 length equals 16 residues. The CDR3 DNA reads TGTGCCAGCAGTGATCCGACAGGGGACGATCACGATGAGCAGTTCTTC. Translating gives CASSDPTGDDHDEQFF.

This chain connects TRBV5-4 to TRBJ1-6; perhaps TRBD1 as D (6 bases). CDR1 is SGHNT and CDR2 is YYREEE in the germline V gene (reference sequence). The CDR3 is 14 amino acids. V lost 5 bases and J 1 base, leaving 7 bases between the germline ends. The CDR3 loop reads CASRQGSYNSPLHF. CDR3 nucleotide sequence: TGTGCCAGCAGACAGGGATCCTATAATTCACCCCTCCACTTT.

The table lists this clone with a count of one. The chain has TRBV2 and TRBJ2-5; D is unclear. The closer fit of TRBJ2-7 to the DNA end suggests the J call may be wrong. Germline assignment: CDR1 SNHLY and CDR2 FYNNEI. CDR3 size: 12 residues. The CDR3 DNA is TGTGCCAGCAGTGACATTTCCTACGAGCAGTACTTC. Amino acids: CASSDISYEQYF.

The CDR3 reads CAIKGQGVTGELFF. The CDR3 DNA sequence: TGTGCCATCAAAGGACAGGGGGTCACCGGGGAGCTGTTTTTT. The chain has TRBV10-3 and TRBJ2-2; 10 positions match TRBD1. This CDR3 comprises 14 residues. Per germline, CDR1 ENHRY and CDR2 SYGVKD. V trimming: 7 bases; J trimming: 4 bases; junction bases outside the gene matches: 3.

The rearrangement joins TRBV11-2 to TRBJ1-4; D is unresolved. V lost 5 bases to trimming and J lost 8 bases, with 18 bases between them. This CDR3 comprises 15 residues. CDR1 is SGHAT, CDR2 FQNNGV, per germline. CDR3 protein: CASSKRGPGTEKLFF. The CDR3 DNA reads TGTGCCAGCAGCAAAAGAGGGCCGGGCACGGAAAAACTGTTTTTT. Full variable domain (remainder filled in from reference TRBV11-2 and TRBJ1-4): EAGVAQSPRYKIIEKRQSVAFWCNPISGHATLYWYQQILGQGPKLLIQFQNNGVVDDSQLPKDRFSAERLKGVDSTLKIQPAKLEDSAVYLCASSKRGPGTEKLFFGSGTQLSVL.

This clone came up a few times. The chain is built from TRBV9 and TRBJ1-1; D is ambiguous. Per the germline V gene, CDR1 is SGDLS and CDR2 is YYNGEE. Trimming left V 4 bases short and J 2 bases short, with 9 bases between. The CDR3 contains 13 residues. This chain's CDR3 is CASSPSSNTEAFF. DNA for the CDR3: TGTGCCAGCAGCCCCAGTTCTAACACTGAAGCTTTCTTT.

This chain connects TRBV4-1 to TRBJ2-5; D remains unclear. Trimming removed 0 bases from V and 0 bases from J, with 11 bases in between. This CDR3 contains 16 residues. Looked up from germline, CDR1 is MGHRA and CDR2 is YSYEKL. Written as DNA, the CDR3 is TGCGCCAGCAGCCAAGAAGTTCGGCTGAACCAAGAGACCCAGTACTTC. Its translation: CASSQEVRLNQETQYF.

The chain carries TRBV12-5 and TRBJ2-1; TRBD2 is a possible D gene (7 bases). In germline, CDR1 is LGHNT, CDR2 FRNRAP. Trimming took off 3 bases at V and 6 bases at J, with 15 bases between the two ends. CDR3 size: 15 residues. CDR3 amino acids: CASGFGGRLPNEQFF. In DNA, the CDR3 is TGTGCTAGTGGTTTCGGGGGGCGACTCCCCAATGAGCAGTTCTTC.

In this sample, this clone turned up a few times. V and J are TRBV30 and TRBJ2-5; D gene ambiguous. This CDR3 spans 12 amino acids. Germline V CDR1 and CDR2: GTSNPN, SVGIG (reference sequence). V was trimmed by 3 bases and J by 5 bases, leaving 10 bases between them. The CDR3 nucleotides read TGTGCCTGGAGAGGGTTTGAGGAGACCCAGTACTTC. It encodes CAWRGFEETQYF.

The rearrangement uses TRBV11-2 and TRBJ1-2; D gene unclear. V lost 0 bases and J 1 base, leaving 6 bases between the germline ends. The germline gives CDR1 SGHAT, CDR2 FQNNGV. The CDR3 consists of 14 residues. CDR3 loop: CASSLDGFNYGYTF. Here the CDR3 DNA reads TGTGCCAGCAGCTTAGACGGCTTTAACTATGGCTACACCTTC. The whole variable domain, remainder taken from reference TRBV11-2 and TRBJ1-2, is EAGVAQSPRYKIIEKRQSVAFWCNPISGHATLYWYQQILGQGPKLLIQFQNNGVVDDSQLPKDRFSAERLKGVDSTLKIQPAKLEDSAVYLCASSLDGFNYGYTFGSGTRLTVV.

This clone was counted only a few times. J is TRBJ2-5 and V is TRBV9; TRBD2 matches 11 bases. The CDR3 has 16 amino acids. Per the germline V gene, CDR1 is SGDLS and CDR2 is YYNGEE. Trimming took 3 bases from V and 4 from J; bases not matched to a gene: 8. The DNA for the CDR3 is TGTGCCAGCAGCGCTTTCGTAGCGGGGGGGCCAGAGACCCAGTACTTC. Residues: CASSAFVAGGPETQYF.